This section outlines one T cell receptor beta chain sequence together with its context. These data originate in a study of cytomegalovirus exposure and HLA in healthy donors. From germline, CDR1 is SGHVS and CDR2 FNYEAQ. The CDR3 totals 18 residues. Trimming at V came to 6 bases and at J to 0 bases, leaving 13 bases not matched to a gene. Though nominally healthy at sampling, donors likely had unrecorded immune exposures. Primers included in the PCR were 60 Vbeta and 13 Jbeta primers. Assay used: immunoSEQ multiplex PCR; TCRdb lists only in-frame clones, some missing. The table shows about 280,000 clones, with 70% to 90% occurring only once.

The source is a woman younger than 35 in good health and CMV-seronegative. This sequence joins TRBV7-6 and TRBJ2-2, with 7 bases fitting TRBD1. Sequencing was carried out using PBMCs. CDR3 amino acids: CASRNTPGGYANTGELFF. CDR3 DNA: TGTGCCAGCAGGAATACTCCAGGGGGATACGCGAACACCGGGGAGCTGTTTTTT.